Presented here are 23 T cell receptor beta chains from one specimen sequenced in a study of regulatory T cells in long-lasting Graves disease. As to time point: persistent/refractory GD, antithyroid drugs over 5 years with positive TRAb. Scientists built the TCR library using RNA that was extracted from PBMCs. In building TCR beta libraries, iRepertoire HTBI primers were used together with Arm-PCR of CDR3 regions. TCRdb analysed the multiplex PCR reads with MiXCR anew, one entry per CDR3 protein. This sample has hundreds of thousands of distinct CDR3 sequences, with about 21% found just once. This material consisted of peripheral blood mononuclear cells (PBMCs), taken when the disease was refractory, from a patient treated with antithyroid drugs. The source is a female donor with Graves disease.

This clonotype was seen at least ten times. The chain recombines TRBV18 with TRBJ2-7, with TRBD1 matching over 8 bases. This CDR3 spans 14 amino acids. The trim removed 3 bases at V and 5 bases at J, leaving 6 bases unmatched. In germline, CDR1 is KGHSH, CDR2 LQKENI. For the CDR3, the DNA is TGTGCCAGCTCACCCTCATCGACAGGGGACGAGCAGTACTTC. This translates into CASSPSSTGDEQYF.

This clonotype has at least ten counts. The chain couples TRBV30 to TRBJ2-7; 10 nucleotides line up with TRBD2. The CDR3 has 14 residues. V gave up 2 bases and J gave up 4 bases; unmatched junction bases: 5. The V gene's germline CDR1 is GTSNPN and CDR2 SVGIG (reference sequence). Here the CDR3 reads CAWSLAGGAYEQYF. CDR3 DNA: TGTGCCTGGAGTTTAGCGGGAGGTGCGTACGAGCAGTACTTC.

The gene calls are TRBV9 and TRBJ2-3; maybe TRBD2 (5 bases). In germline, CDR1 is SGDLS, CDR2 YYNGEE. There are 16 residues in the CDR3. The germline V and J ends were trimmed by 4 bases and 4 bases, with 19 bases remaining between them. This chain's CDR3 is CASSPEGRLLADTQYF. As DNA, the CDR3 is TGTGCCAGCAGCCCCGAAGGTAGACTACTCGCAGATACGCAGTATTTT.

This clonotype was counted many times. This chain uses TRBV28 with TRBJ1-2; D not certain. The CDR3 length is 12 residues. Trimming pared 4 bases from V and 6 bases from J, leaving 9 bases between. Germline assignment: CDR1 MDHEN and CDR2 SYDVKM. Here the CDR3 reads CASSSPGNGYTF. The CDR3 DNA reads as TGTGCCAGCAGTTCGCCGGGAAATGGCTACACCTTC.

J is TRBJ1-6 and V is TRBV7-8; D unclear. The CDR3 consists of 17 residues. The V gene's germline CDR1 is SGHVS and CDR2 FQNEAQ. Trimming left V 4 bases short and J 3 bases short, with 16 bases between. CDR3 nucleotide sequence: TGTGCCAGCAGCTCTTTGGGCCAGGCCAGCTATAATTCACCCCTCCACTTT. It translates to CASSSLGQASYNSPLHF.

This clonotype appeared many times. This chain connects TRBV28 to TRBJ1-2; D call uncertain. CDR3 size: 13 residues. Per germline, CDR1 MDHEN and CDR2 SYDVKM. V was trimmed by 3 bases and J by 8 bases, leaving 13 bases between them. The CDR3 region is CASSFPRIGGYTF. The DNA for the CDR3 is TGTGCCAGCAGTTTCCCGAGGATCGGCGGCTACACCTTC.

This chain uses TRBV5-5 with TRBJ2-3; 12 nucleotides match TRBD1. The CDR3 is 19 amino acids. Germline V gives CDR1 SGHKS, CDR2 YYEKEE (reference sequence). Trimming removed 5 bases from V and 1 base from J; junction bases left unmatched: 14. The CDR3 DNA sequence: TGTGCCAGCAGGCACCGGGACAGGGGGCAACTTTTTGGCACAGATACGCAGTATTTT. Translated: CASRHRDRGQLFGTDTQYF. Drawing the rest from reference TRBV5-5 and TRBJ2-3, the complete variable domain is DAGVTQSPTHLIKTRGQQVTLRCSPISGHKSVSWYQQVLGQGPQFIFQYYEKEERGRGNFPDRFSARQFPNYSSELNVNALLLGDSALYLCASRHRDRGQLFGTDTQYFGPGTRLTVL.

This clonotype was seen ten or more times. V gene TRBV3-1 combines with J gene TRBJ2-5; 13 bases align to TRBD2. The V gene's germline CDR1 is LGHDT and CDR2 YNNKEL (reference sequence). V lost 4 bases and J lost 4; bases outside the gene matches: 9. This CDR3 is built from 17 residues. The DNA for the CDR3 is TGTGCCAGCAGCCTTCTGACTAGCGGGAGGCCAGGAGAGACCCAGTACTTC. Its translation: CASSLLTSGRPGETQYF.

The CDR3 here is CASSQERNRAVTGELFF. The CDR3 DNA sequence: TGTGCCAGCAGCCAAGAGAGGAACAGGGCGGTCACCGGGGAGCTGTTTTTT. V is TRBV3-1 and J is TRBJ2-2; TRBD1 is a possible D gene (6 bases). CDR3 length: 17 amino acids. Germline CDR1 reads LGHDT; CDR2 reads YNNKEL (reference sequence). V gave up 0 bases and J gave up 4 bases, with 15 bases separating them.

This clonotype was recorded a few times. This chain links TRBV10-3 with TRBJ2-6; 14 bases align to TRBD2. CDR1 and CDR2 (germline): ENHRY, SYGVKD. CDR3 length equals 19 residues. V lost 3 bases, J lost 0 bases, and 4 bases stayed unmatched. CDR3 protein: CAISDPGLAGDSGANVLTF. The CDR3 DNA is TGTGCCATCAGTGACCCGGGACTAGCGGGAGACTCTGGGGCCAACGTCCTGACTTTC.

This chain uses TRBV2 with TRBJ2-7; 8 bases line up with TRBD1. CDR3 length equals 14 residues. Germline V gene sequence: CDR1 SNHLY, CDR2 FYNNEI. V lost 10 bases and J lost 7; bases outside the gene matches: 15. CDR3 nucleotide sequence: TGTGCCATAAGTCGACAGGGGAACTTTGTGGAGCAGTACTTC. Translation gives CAISRQGNFVEQYF.

The V gene is TRBV6-2 or TRBV6-3, the J gene TRBJ2-1; 11 bases fit TRBD2. The CDR3 is 15 residues long. Germline-derived CDR1 and CDR2 are MNHEY and SVGEGT. V gave up 8 bases and J gave up 2 bases; unmatched junction bases: 5. CDR3 residues: CASLVSGRAYNEQFF. CDR3 DNA: TGTGCCAGCCTAGTTAGCGGGAGGGCCTACAATGAGCAGTTCTTC.

This clonotype has only a few counts. This may come from a read error, since a much larger clone is one base off. The chain couples TRBV6-5 to TRBJ2-7; D call uncertain. V was trimmed by 2 bases and J by 2 bases, leaving 10 bases between them. From germline, CDR1 is MNHEY and CDR2 SVGAGI. The CDR3 extends over 14 amino acids. As DNA, the CDR3 is TGTGCCAGCAGTTACACCAGGAACCCCTACGAGCAGTACTTC. Its protein product is CASSYTRNPYEQYF.

The rearrangement uses TRBV20-1 and TRBJ2-7; 12 bases are a match to TRBD2. Germline CDR1 DFQATT, CDR2 SNEGSKA (reference sequence). The CDR3 sequence is 16 residues long. V dropped 1 base and J dropped 1; count of bases not matched to a gene: 5. CDR3 DNA sequence: TGCAGTGCTAGAGCAAGACTAGCGGGAGAGTCCTACGAGCAGTACTTC. As protein: CSARARLAGESYEQYF.

Remarks on this clonotype: A much larger clone differs from this one at a single base, so this may be a read error. V and J are TRBV5-4 and TRBJ1-5, with a weak D call TRBD1 (5 bases). This CDR3 has 14 residues. Germline assignment: CDR1 SGHNT and CDR2 YYREEE (reference sequence). The CDR3, as DNA: TGTGCCAGCAGCGGGGGTCAGCGCAATCAGCCCCGGCATTTT. It is translated as CASSGGQRNQPRHF. The whole variable domain, filled in from reference TRBV5-4 and TRBJ1-5, reads ETGVTQSPTHLIKTRGQQVTLRCSSQSGHNTVSWYQQALGQGPQFIFQYYREEENGRGNFPPRFSGLQFPNYSSELNVNALELDDSALYLCASSGGQRNQPRHFGDGTRLSIL.

The chain recombines TRBV7-9 with TRBJ2-2; D possibly corresponds to TRBD1 (6 bases). Germline lookup yields CDR1 SEHNR and CDR2 FQNEAQ (reference sequence). The V gene lost 5 bases and the J gene lost 1 base, with 17 bases spanning the gap. This CDR3 has 17 residues. This chain's CDR3 is CASSRQVTGLNTGELFF. Written as DNA, the CDR3 is TGTGCCAGCAGCCGGCAGGTAACAGGGCTGAACACCGGGGAGCTGTTTTTT. The full variable domain, its missing parts supplied by reference TRBV7-9 and TRBJ2-2, is DTGVSQNPRHKITKRGQNVTFRCDPISEHNRLYWYRQTLGQGPEFLTYFQNEAQLEKSRLLSDRFSAERPKGSFSTLEIQRTEQGDSAMYLCASSRQVTGLNTGELFFGEGSRLTVL.

This clonotype was seen only a few times. The conserved phenylalanine or tryptophan is not found at the CDR3 terminus, so this likely reflects a read error. V gene TRBV7-8 combines with J gene TRBJ1-1; 7 bases are shared with TRBD1. This CDR3 is built from 15 residues. The germline gives CDR1 SGHVS, CDR2 FQNEAQ. V dropped 5 bases and J dropped 5; count of bases not matched to a gene: 11. The CDR3 DNA reads TGTGCCAGCAGCCCCGGGGGAGGGGGCGATACTGAAGCTTTCCTT. Its protein product is CASSPGGGGDTEAFL.

The table lists this clonotype with a few counts. The chain joins TRBV20-1 to TRBJ2-7, with a weak D call TRBD2 (5 bases). This CDR3 region has 14 residues. The germline V and J ends were trimmed by 2 bases and 5 bases, with 16 bases remaining between them. The germline V gene encodes CDR1 DFQATT and CDR2 SNEGSKA (reference sequence). CDR3 in amino acids: CSARRAHPGNEQYF. CDR3 DNA sequence: TGCAGTGCTAGAAGGGCGCATCCGGGAAACGAGCAGTACTTC.

This clonotype was detected ten times or more. The V call is TRBV7-2, the J call TRBJ2-2; tentatively, D is TRBD1 or TRBD2 (5 bases each). The CDR3 has 16 residues. Germline V gene data show CDR1 as SGHTA and CDR2 as FQGNSA. Trimming left V 3 bases short and J 7 bases short, with 18 bases between. The CDR3 sequence is CASSLGRGIRGGELFF. The CDR3 DNA reads TGTGCCAGCAGCTTGGGACGCGGTATACGTGGCGGGGAGCTGTTTTTT.

The rearrangement uses TRBV6-1 and TRBJ2-5; no clear D. CDR1 is MNHNS and CDR2 is SASEGT in the germline V gene. The CDR3 spans 14 residues. The V end lost 7 bases, the J end lost 0 bases, and 12 bases lay between the germline ends. The CDR3 region is CASTKTLYQETQYF. The CDR3 nucleotides are TGTGCCAGCACGAAGACATTGTACCAAGAGACCCAGTACTTC.

This clonotype has only one observation. J is TRBJ1-2 and V is TRBV20-1; D is ambiguous. In germline, CDR1 is DFQATT, CDR2 SNEGSKA (reference sequence). The V end lost 2 bases, the J end lost 7 bases, and 8 bases lay between the germline ends. CDR3 size: 11 residues. DNA for the CDR3: TGCAGTGCTAGACTCCCGTCTGGCTACACCTTC. Encoded protein: CSARLPSGYTF.

The chain links TRBV29-1 to TRBJ1-1, with a possible D match to TRBD1 (5 bases). V gave up 2 bases and J gave up 1 base, with 11 bases separating them. The V gene's germline CDR1 is SQVTM and CDR2 ANQGSEA. CDR3 length equals 14 residues. CDR3 sequence: CSVESGLGNTEAFF. CDR3 in DNA: TGCAGCGTTGAATCGGGGCTGGGGAACACTGAAGCTTTCTTT.

The chain carries TRBV10-3 and TRBJ1-5; D might be TRBD1 (6 bases). The germline V gene encodes CDR1 ENHRY and CDR2 SYGVKD. The CDR3 spans 14 residues. V gave up 3 bases and J gave up 4 bases, with 10 bases separating them. The CDR3, as DNA: TGTGCCATCAGTGAAGGGGGGAATAATCAGCCCCAGCATTTT. Translating gives CAISEGGNNQPQHF.